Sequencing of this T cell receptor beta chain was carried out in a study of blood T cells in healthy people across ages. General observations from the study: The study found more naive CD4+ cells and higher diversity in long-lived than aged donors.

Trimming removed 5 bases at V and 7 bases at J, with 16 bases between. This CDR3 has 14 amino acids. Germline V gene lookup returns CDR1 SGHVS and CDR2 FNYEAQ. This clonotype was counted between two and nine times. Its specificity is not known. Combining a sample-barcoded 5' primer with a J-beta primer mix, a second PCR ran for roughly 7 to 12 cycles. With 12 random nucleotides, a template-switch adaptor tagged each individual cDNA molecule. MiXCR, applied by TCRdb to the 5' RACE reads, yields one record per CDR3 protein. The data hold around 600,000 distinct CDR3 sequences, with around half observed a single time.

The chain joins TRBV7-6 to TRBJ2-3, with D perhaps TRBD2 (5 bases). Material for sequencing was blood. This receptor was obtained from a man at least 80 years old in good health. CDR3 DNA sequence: TGTGCCAGCAGCATCGGGATTCAACCTAATACGCAGTATTTT. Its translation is CASSIGIQPNTQYF.